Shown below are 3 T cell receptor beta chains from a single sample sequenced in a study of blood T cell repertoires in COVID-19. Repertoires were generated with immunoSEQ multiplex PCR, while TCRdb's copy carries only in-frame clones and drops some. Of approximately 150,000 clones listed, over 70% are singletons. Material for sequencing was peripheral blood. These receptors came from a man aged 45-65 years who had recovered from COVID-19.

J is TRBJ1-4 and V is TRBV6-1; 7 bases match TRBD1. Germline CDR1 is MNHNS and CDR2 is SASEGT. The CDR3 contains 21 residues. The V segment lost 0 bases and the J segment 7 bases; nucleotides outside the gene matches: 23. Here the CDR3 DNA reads TGTGCCAGCAGTGAAGCTTTTCCGGCCAGGGGGTCATCCGGGGTAATTGAAAAACTGTTTTTT. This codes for CASSEAFPARGSSGVIEKLFF.

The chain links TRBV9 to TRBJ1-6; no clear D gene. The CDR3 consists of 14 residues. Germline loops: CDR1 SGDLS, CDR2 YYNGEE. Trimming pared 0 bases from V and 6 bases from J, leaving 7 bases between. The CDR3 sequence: CASSVGRFNSPLHF. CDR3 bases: TGTGCCAGCAGCGTAGGGCGGTTTAATTCACCCCTCCACTTT. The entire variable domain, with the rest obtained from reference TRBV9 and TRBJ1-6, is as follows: DSGVTQTPKHLITATGQRVTLRCSPRSGDLSVYWYQQSLDQGLQFLIQYYNGEERAKGNILERFSAQQFPDLHSELNLSSLELGDSALYFCASSVGRFNSPLHFGNGTRLTVT.

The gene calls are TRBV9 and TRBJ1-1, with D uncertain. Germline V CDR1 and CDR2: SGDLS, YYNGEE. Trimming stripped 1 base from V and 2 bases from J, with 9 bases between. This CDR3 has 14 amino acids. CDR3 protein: CASSVLRANTEAFF. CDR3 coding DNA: TGTGCCAGCAGCGTATTGAGGGCCAACACTGAAGCTTTCTTT.